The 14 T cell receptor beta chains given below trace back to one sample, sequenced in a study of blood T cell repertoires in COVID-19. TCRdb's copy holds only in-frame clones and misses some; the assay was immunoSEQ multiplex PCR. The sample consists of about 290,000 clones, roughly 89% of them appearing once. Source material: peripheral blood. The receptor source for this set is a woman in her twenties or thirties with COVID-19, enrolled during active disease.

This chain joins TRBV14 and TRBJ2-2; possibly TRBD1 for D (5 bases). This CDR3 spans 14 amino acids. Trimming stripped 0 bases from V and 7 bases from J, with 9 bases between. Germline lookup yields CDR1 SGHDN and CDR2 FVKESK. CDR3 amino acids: CASSQDQGFGELFF. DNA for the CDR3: TGTGCCAGCAGCCAAGATCAGGGTTTCGGGGAGCTGTTTTTT.

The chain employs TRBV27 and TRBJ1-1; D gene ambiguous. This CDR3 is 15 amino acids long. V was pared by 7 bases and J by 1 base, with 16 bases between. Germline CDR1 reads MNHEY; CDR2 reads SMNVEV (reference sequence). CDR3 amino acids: CASMVPGGGNTEAFF. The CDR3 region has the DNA TGTGCCAGCATGGTCCCGGGTGGCGGGAACACTGAAGCTTTCTTT.

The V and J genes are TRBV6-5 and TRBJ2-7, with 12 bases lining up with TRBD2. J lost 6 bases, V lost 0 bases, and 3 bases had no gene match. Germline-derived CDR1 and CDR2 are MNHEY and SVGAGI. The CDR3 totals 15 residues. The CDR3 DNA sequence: TGTGCCAGCAGTTACTCGACTAGCGGGGGCGGCGAGCAGTACTTC. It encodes CASSYSTSGGGEQYF.

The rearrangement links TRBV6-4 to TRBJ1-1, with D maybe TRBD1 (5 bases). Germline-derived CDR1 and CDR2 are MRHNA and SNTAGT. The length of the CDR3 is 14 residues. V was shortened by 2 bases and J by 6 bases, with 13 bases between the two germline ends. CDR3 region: CASSDGQGLSEAFF. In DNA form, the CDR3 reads TGTGCCAGCAGTGACGGGCAGGGACTCTCTGAAGCTTTCTTT.

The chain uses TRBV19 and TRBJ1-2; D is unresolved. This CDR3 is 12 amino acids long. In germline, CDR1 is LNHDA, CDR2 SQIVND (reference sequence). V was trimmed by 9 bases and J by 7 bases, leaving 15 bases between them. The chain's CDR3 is CASLLPPGGYTF. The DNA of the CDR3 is TGTGCCAGCCTGCTCCCCCCGGGTGGCTACACCTTC.

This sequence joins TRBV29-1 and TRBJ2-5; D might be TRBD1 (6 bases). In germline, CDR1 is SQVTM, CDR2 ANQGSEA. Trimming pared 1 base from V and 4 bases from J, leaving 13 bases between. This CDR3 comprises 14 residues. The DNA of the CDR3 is TGCAGCGTTGAAGGCACCGTGGGGGCAGAGACCCAGTACTTC. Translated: CSVEGTVGAETQYF.

As DNA, the CDR3 is TGTGCCAGCAGTTACCTGGCGGGGGGGCGATTGCCCCAGTACTTC. Translating gives CASSYLAGGRLPQYF. The chain recombines TRBV6-6 with TRBJ2-5; 9 positions match TRBD2. CDR1 and CDR2 (germline): MNHNY, SVGAGI (reference sequence). This CDR3 has 15 residues. J lost 9 bases, V lost 2 bases, and 10 bases had no gene match.

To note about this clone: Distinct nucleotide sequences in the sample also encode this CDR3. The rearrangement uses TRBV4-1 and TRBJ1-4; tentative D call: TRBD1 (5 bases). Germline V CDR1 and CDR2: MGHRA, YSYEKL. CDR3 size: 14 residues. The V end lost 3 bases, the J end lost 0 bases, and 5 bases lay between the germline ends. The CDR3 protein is CASSHRATNEKLFF. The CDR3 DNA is TGCGCCAGCAGCCACAGGGCAACTAATGAAAAACTGTTTTTT.

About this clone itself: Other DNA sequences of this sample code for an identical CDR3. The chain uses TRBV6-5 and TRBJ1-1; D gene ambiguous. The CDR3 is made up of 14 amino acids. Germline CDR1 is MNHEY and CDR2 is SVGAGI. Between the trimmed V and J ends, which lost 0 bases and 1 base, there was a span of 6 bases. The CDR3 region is CASSYSEGNTEAFF. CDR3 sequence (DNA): TGTGCCAGCAGTTACTCAGAGGGGAACACTGAAGCTTTCTTT.

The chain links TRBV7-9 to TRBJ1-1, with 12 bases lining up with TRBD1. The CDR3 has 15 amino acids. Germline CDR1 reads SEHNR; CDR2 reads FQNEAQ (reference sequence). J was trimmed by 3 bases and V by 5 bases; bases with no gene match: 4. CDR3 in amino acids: CASSVGQGADTEAFF. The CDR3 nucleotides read TGTGCCAGCAGCGTGGGACAGGGGGCAGACACTGAAGCTTTCTTT.

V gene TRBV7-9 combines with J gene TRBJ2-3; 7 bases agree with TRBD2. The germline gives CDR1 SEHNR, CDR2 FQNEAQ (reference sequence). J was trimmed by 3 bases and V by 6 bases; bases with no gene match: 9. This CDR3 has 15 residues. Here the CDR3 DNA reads TGTGCCAGCAGTAAATCCCGGGACTATACAGATACGCAGTATTTT. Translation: CASSKSRDYTDTQYF.

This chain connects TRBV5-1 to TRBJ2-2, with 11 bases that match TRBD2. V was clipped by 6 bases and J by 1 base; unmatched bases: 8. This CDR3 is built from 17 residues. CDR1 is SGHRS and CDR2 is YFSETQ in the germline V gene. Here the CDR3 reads CASTLGTSGLNTGELFF. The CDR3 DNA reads TGCGCCAGCACCCTGGGGACTAGCGGTTTGAACACCGGGGAGCTGTTTTTT. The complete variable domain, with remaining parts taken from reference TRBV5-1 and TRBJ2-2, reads KAGVTQTPRYLIKTRGQQVTLSCSPISGHRSVSWYQQTPGQGLQFLFEYFSETQRNKGNFPGRFSGRQFSNSRSEMNVSTLELGDSALYLCASTLGTSGLNTGELFFGEGSRLTVL.

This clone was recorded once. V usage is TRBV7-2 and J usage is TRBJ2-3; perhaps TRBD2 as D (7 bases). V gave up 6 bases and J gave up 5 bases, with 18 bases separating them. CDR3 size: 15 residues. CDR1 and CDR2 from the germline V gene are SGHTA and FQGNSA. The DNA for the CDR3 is TGTGCCAGCAGTTTTGGGGGGGCCGGAGAAGATACGCAGTATTTT. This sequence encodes CASSFGGAGEDTQYF.

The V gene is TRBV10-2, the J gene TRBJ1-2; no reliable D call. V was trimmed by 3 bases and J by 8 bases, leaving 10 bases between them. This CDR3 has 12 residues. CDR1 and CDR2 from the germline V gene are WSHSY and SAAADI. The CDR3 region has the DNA TGCGCCAGCAGTGAAGTCAAGCGGGGCTACACCTTC. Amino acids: CASSEVKRGYTF.